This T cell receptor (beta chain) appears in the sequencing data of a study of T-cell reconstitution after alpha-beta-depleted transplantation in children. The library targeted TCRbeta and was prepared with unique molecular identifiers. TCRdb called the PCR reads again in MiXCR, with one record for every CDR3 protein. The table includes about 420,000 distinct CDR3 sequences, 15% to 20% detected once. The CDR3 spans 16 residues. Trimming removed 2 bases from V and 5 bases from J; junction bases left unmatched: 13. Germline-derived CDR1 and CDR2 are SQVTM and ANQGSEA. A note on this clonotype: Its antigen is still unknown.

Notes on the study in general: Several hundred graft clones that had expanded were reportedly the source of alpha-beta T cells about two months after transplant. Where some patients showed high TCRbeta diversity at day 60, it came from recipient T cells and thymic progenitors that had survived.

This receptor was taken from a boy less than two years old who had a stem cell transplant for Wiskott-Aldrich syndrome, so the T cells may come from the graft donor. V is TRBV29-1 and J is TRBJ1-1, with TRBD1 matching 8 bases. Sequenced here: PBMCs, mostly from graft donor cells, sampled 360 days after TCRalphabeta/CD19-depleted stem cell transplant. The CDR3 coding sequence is TGCAGCGTTGAATCCCCCCTACAGGGGGTGGCAACTGAAGCTTTCTTT. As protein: CSVESPLQGVATEAFF.